A selection of T cell receptor beta chains follows, all from one sample in a study of blood T cell repertoires in COVID-19. Generated by immunoSEQ multiplex PCR, the TCRdb table keeps only in-frame clones and is missing some. The sample consists of 130,000 to 150,000 clones, about 83% of them appearing once. The sample taken for sequencing was peripheral blood. Receptors originate from a middle-aged woman with acute or convalescent COVID-19. Both conserved end residues are part of each CDR3. Fields, in order: V gene, D gene, J gene, clone size, CDR3 DNA, CDR3 protein. D genes are given only for firm matches. The size of a clone is reported for some rows only, either as once, few or many, or as a class for expanded clones.

>TRBV11-1|NA|TRBJ1-1|NA
TGTGCCAGCAGCCCGCGGGGGTGGGACACTGAAGCTTTCTTT
CASSPRGWDTEAFF
>TRBV28|NA|TRBJ1-2|NA
TGTGCCAGCAGTCCTAACAGGGCATGGGGCTACACCTTC
CASSPNRAWGYTF
>TRBV2|TRBD2|TRBJ2-3|NA
TGTGCCAGCCGGATAGCGGGGTACACAGATACGCAGTATTTT
CASRIAGYTDTQYF
>TRBV6-7|NA|TRBJ2-6|NA
TGTGCCAGCAGTCACCGACGGAGCTCTGGGGCCAACGTCCTGACTTTC
CASSHRRSSGANVLTF
>TRBV5-5|NA|TRBJ2-1|NA
TGTGCCAGCAGCTTGGGGACAGTATCCTACAATGAGCAGTTCTTC
CASSLGTVSYNEQFF
>TRBV11-2|NA|TRBJ2-3|NA
TGTGCCAGCAGCTACACGGGACTCGGGTACTATTTT
CASSYTGLGYYF
>TRBV9|TRBD1|TRBJ2-5|NA
TGTGCCAGCAGCACAGGGGCCGTTCAAGAGACCCAGTACTTC
CASSTGAVQETQYF
>TRBV3-1/TRBV3-2|NA|TRBJ1-3|NA
TGTGCCAGCAGCCATGCGACAGCCCTTTTGGGTGGAAACACCATATATTTT
CASSHATALLGGNTIYF
>TRBV30|NA|TRBJ1-2|NA
TGTGCCTGGGAGACAGAGAACTATGGCTACACCTTC
CAWETENYGYTF
>TRBV11-2|TRBD1|TRBJ1-1|NA
TGTGCCAGCAGCCGCCTTCCACTTTCGGGACAGAAGAACACTGAAGCTTTCTTT
CASSRLPLSGQKNTEAFF
>TRBV12-3/TRBV12-4|NA|TRBJ2-3|NA
TGTGCCAGCAGTTTATCACTGTCGCAGTATTTT
CASSLSLSQYF
>TRBV9|TRBD2|TRBJ2-2|few
TGTGCCAGCAGCGAGGGACTAGCCCGGGGGGAGCTGTTTTTT
CASSEGLARGELFF
>TRBV3-1/TRBV3-2|TRBD1|TRBJ1-1|NA
TGTGCCAGCAGCCAAGCGGAGGGACAGAAAGCTTTCTTT
CASSQAEGQKAFF